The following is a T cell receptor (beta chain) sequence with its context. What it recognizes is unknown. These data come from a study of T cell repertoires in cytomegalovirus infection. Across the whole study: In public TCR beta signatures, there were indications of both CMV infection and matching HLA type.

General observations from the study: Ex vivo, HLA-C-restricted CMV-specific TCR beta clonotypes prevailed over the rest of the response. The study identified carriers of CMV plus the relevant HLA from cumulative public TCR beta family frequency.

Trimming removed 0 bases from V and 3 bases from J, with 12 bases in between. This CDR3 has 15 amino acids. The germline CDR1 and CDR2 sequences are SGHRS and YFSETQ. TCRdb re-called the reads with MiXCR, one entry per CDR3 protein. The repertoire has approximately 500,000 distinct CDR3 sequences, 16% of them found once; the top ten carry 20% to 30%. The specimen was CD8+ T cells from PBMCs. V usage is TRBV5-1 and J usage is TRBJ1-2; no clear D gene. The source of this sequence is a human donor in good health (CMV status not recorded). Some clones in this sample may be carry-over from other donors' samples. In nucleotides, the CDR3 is TGCGCCAGCAGCTTGGTGATTGAGGGTGACTATGGCTACACCTTC. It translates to CASSLVIEGDYGYTF.